The clone carrying this T cell receptor beta chain showed up just a few times. Its specificity is not known. The data were taken from a study of CD8 T cells in ankylosing spondylitis. Overall study results and limits: As for the disease-linked clones, they showed a CD8+ phenotype and occurred at relatively low frequencies in peripheral blood. Disease-linked clones were reportedly significantly enriched in matched ankylosing spondylitis synovial fluid. Characteristic, it appeared, of ankylosing spondylitis blood was a TCR beta motif of roughly eight highly homologous variants.

TCR beta libraries were made by quantitative 5'-RACE with molecular barcodes. TCRdb redid the calling of the 5' RACE reads with MiXCR, one entry per CDR3 protein. The repertoire includes nearly 350,000 distinct CDR3 sequences, under 15% of them detected once, and 0.85% to 1.4% sits in the top ten. Germline V gives CDR1 SGHNT, CDR2 YYREEE (reference sequence). Trimming took 0 bases from V and 3 from J; bases not matched to a gene: 4. The CDR3 runs to 15 residues. This TCR derives from a male donor with ankylosing spondylitis or in good health (not recorded which). V is TRBV5-4 and J is TRBJ2-3, with 7 positions matching TRBD2. Sequenced sample: blood, either unsorted or a sorted T cell fraction (not recorded which). CDR3 in DNA: TGTGCCAGCAGCTTGGTTGCGGGAGAAACAGATACGCAGTATTTT. This encodes CASSLVAGETDTQYF.